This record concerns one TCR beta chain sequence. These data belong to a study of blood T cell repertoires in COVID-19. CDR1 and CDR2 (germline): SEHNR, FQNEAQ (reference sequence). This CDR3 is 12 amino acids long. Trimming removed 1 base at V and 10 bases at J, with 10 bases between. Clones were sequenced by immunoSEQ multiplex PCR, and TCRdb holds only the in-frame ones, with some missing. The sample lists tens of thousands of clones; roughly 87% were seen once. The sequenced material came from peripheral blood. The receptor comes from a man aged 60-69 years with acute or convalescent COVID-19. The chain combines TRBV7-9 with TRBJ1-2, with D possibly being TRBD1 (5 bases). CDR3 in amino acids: CASSLVGLNYTF. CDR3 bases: TGTGCCAGCAGCTTAGTGGGACTGAACTACACCTTC.